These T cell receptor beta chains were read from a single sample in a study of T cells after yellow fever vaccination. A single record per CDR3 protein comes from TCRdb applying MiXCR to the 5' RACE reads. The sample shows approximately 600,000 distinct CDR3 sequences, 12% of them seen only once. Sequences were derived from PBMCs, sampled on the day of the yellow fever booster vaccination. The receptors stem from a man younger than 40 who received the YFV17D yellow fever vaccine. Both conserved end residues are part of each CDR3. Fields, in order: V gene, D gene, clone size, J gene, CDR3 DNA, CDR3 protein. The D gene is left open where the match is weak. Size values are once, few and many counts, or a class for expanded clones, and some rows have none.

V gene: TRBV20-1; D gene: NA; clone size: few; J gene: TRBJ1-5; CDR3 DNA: TGCAGTGCTAGTACAGGGAGGTACCAGCCCCAGCATTTT; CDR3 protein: CSASTGRYQPQHF
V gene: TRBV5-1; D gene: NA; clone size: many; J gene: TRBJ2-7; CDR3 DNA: TGCGCCAGCAGCCCCGAACTCAGCTACTACGAGCAGTACTTC; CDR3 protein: CASSPELSYYEQYF
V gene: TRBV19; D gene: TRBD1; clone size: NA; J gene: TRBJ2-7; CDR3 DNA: TGTGCCAGTAGACCGGGACAGGGGAACACCTACGAGCAGTACTTC; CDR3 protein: CASRPGQGNTYEQYF
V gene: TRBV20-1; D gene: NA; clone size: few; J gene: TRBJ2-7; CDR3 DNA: TGCAGTGCTAGTCCGAGGTCCGGCTCCTACGAGCAGTACTTC; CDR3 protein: CSASPRSGSYEQYF
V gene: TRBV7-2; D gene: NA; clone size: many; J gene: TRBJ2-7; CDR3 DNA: TGTGCCAGCAGCGCGAAAACTCCGTTGGGTCCCTACGAGCAGTACTTC; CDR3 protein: CASSAKTPLGPYEQYF
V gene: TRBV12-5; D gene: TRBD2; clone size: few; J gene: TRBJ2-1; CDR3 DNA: TGTGCTAGTGGTAACCCCAGCGGGAGACCCAACCATGAGCAGTTCTTC; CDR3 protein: CASGNPSGRPNHEQFF
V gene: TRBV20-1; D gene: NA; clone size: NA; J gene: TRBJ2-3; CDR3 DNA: TGCAGTGCTAGTAGCGCGGACAGCACAGATACGCAGTATTTT; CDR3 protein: CSASSADSTDTQYF
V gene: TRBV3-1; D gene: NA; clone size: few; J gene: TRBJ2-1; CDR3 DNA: TGTGCCAGCAGCCTTAGCGGAGGGCACACAAAGGGGCAGTTCTTC; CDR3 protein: CASSLSGGHTKGQFF
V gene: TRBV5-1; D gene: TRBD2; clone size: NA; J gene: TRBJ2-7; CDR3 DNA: TGCGCCAGCACCCCGTGGGGGAGCGGGAACGACTACGAGCAGTACTTC; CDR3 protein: CASTPWGSGNDYEQYF
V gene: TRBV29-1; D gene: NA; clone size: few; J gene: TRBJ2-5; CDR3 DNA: TGCAGCTCCGGGGGTCTCGGGGAGACCCAGTACTTC; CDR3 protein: CSSGGLGETQYF
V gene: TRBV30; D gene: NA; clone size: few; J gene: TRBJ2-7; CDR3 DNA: TGTGCCTGGAGTCCCAGGAGCGAGCAGTACTTC; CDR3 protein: CAWSPRSEQYF
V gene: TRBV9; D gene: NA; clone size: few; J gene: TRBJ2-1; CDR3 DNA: TGTGCCAGCAGCGTAGTTGGGGGAAGGAAAGATGAGCAGTTCTTC; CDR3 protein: CASSVVGGRKDEQFF
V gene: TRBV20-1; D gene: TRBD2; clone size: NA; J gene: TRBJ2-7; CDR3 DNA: TGCAGTGCCTCCCTTAGCGGGAGCCCCTACGAGCAGTACTTC; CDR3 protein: CSASLSGSPYEQYF
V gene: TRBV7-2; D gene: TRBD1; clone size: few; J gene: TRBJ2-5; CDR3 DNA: TGTGCCAGCAGCTTGGACAGGGGGCGGCACGAGACCCAGTACTTC; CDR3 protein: CASSLDRGRHETQYF
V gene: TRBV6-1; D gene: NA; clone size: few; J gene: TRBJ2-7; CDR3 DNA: TGTGCCAGCAGTAAATGGACAGCCGGGATCAAAATCTACGAGCAGTACTTC; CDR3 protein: CASSKWTAGIKIYEQYF
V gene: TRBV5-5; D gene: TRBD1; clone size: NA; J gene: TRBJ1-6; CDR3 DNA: TGTGCCAGCAGCTTGGCGGGACAGGATAATTCACCCCTCCACTTT; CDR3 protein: CASSLAGQDNSPLHF
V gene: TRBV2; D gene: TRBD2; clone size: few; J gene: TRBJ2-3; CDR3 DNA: TGTGCCAGCAGTGAACCTAGCGGGAGCCCAGATACGCAGTATTTT; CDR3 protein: CASSEPSGSPDTQYF
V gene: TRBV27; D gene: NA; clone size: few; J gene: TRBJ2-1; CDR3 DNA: TGTGCCAGCAGTTTTGAGGGGCGCTGGGTTAATGAGCAGTTCTTC; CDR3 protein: CASSFEGRWVNEQFF
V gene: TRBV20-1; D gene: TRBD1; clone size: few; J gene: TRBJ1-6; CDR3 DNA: TGCAGTGCTTCCCCCCAGGGGGCAGGGAATTCACCCCTCCACTTT; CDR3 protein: CSASPQGAGNSPLHF
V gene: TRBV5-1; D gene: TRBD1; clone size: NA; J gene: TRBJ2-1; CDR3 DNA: TGCGCCAGCAGCATTACAGGGGCAAATGAGCAGTTCTTC; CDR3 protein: CASSITGANEQFF
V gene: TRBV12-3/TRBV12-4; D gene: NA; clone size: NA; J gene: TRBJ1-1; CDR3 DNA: TGTGCCAGCAGTCCGAAACAGGGTGATTGGGCTGAAGCTTTCTTT; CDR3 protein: CASSPKQGDWAEAFF
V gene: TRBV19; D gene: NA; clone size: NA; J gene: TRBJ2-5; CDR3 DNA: TGTGCCAGTAGTTCTCCCTTGGACAATGTGGGGACCCAGTACTTC; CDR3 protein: CASSSPLDNVGTQYF
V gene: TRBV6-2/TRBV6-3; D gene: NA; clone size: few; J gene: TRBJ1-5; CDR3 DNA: TGTGCCAGCAGTCCGGAGGTGTATAATCAGCCCCAGCATTTT; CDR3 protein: CASSPEVYNQPQHF
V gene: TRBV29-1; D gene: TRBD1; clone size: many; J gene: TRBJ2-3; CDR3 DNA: TGCAGCGCCGACAGGGGGACAGATACGCAGTATTTT; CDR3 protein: CSADRGTDTQYF
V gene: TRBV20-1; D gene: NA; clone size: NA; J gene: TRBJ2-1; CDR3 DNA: TGCAGTGCTAGTGGGGCCAACTACAATGAGCAGTTCTTC; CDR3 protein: CSASGANYNEQFF
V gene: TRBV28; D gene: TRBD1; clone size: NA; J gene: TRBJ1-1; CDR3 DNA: TGTGCCAGCAGTTCACCCTGGGCGGGACAGATAAATTATGAAGCTTTCTTT; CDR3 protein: CASSSPWAGQINYEAFF
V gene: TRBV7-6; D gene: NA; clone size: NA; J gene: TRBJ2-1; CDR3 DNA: TGTGCCAGCAGCTTAGAGGGTATGAGGAGTAGCGAGCAGTTCTTC; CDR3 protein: CASSLEGMRSSEQFF
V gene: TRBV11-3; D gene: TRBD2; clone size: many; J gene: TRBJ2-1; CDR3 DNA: TGTGCCAGCAGCTTATCTCGGTCTGGACTAGCGGGAGTAATGAATGAGCAGTTCTTC; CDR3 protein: CASSLSRSGLAGVMNEQFF
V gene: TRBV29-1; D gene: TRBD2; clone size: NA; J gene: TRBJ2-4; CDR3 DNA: TGCAGCGTTGACGGACTAGCGGGAGGGGACCTAAACATTCAGTACTTC; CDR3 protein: CSVDGLAGGDLNIQYF
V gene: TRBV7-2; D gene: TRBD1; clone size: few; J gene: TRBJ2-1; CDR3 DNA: TGTGCCAGCAGCACCCCCCCGGGACAGGTAACCTACAATGAGCAGTTCTTC; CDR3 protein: CASSTPPGQVTYNEQFF
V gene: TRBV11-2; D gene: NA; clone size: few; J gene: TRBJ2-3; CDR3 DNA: TGTGCCAGCAGCCCCCCGCCCCCCCAGGGACGTTGGGGGAGCACAGATACGCAGTATTTT; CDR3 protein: CASSPPPPQGRWGSTDTQYF
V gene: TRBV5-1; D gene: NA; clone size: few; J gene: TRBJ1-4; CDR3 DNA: TGCGCCAGCAGCTTGGGGGGCGATAATGAAAAACTGTTTTTT; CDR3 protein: CASSLGGDNEKLFF
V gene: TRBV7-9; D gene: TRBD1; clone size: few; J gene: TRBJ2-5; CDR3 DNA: TGTGCCAGCAGCTTCCCCGGACAGGTTCAAGAGACCCAGTACTTC; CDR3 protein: CASSFPGQVQETQYF
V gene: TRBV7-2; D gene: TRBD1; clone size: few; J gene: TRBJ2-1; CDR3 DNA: TGTGCCAGCAGCTCGGGACAGAGGTTTGAGCAGTTCTTC; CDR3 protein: CASSSGQRFEQFF
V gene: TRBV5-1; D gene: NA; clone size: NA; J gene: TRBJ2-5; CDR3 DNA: TGCGCCAGCAGCATTTACACAGGACAAGAGACCCAGTACTTC; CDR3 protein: CASSIYTGQETQYF
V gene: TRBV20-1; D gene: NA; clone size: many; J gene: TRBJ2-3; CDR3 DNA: TGCAGTGCTAGAGATCAAGTTACGCAGTATTTT; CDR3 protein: CSARDQVTQYF
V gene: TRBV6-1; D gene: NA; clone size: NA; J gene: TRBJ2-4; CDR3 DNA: TGTGCCAGCAGTGCCAATACGGGAGTCCGGGAGCGGCCCAAAAACATTCAGTACTTC; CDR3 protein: CASSANTGVRERPKNIQYF
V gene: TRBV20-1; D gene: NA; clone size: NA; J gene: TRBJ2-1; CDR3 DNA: TGCAGTGCTAATACCCCACATGATAACAATGAGCAGTTCTTC; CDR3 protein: CSANTPHDNNEQFF
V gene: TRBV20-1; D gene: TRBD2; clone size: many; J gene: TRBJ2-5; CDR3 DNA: TGCAGTGCTAGAGATGGGCTAGCGGGCGGCCCCCTCGGGGAGACCCAGTACTTC; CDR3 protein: CSARDGLAGGPLGETQYF
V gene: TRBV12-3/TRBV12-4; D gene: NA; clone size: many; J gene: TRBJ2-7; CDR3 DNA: TGTGCCAGCAGGAAGGGGTTTGGATACGAGCAGTACTTC; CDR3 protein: CASRKGFGYEQYF
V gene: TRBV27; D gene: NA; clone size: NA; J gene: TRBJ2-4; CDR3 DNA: TGTGCCAGCAGTTTTCGGTGGGCTGAGAACATTCAGTACTTC; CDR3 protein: CASSFRWAENIQYF
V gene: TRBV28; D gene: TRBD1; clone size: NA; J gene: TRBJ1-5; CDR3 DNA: TGTGCCAGCAGGGGGGGACAGAAGGGGCAGCCCCAGCATTTT; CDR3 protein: CASRGGQKGQPQHF
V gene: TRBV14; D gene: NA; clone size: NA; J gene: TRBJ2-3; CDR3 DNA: TGTGCCAGCAGCCAAGAATCTCGTTCCGGTGGACACGGTGGCACAGATACGCAGTATTTT; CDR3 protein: CASSQESRSGGHGGTDTQYF
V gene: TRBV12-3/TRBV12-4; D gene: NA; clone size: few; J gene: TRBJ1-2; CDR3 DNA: TGTGCCAGCAGTCCCCCCGGAGGGGACGGCTACACCTTC; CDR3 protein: CASSPPGGDGYTF